These 6 T cell receptor beta chains were all obtained from the same sample, sequenced in a study of OX40 agonist ivuxolimab in advanced cancers. Assay: immunoSEQ multiplex PCR; the TCRdb copy retains only in-frame clones and omits some. The table records 40,000 to 50,000 clones, 75% to 90% of them present only once. Sample: CD4+ or CD8+ T cells sorted from blood, taken in a trial of the OX40 agonist ivuxolimab. These receptors were obtained from an adult with an advanced solid tumor such as melanoma, head and neck, liver or kidney cancer.

The chain combines TRBV2 with TRBJ2-7; the D is unclear. The ends were cut back, 11 bases at V and 3 bases at J, with 17 bases in the middle. CDR3 length equals 13 residues. Per the germline V gene, CDR1 is SNHLY and CDR2 is FYNNEI. CDR3 DNA sequence: TGTGCCGGGTCCTCGGCCATCGGCTACGAGCAGTACTTC. Translating it yields CAGSSAIGYEQYF.

This clone was seen repeatedly, ten times or more. V and J are TRBV30 and TRBJ1-1; D perhaps matches TRBD1 (5 bases). The CDR3 runs 14 residues. Germline CDR1 GTSNPN, CDR2 SVGIG (reference sequence). Trimming pared 3 bases from V and 1 base from J, leaving 12 bases between. The CDR3: CAWSPPTGNTEAFF. CDR3 coding DNA: TGTGCCTGGAGCCCCCCAACAGGGAACACTGAAGCTTTCTTT.

The genes are TRBV29-1 and TRBJ2-7, with D unclear. Germline V gene sequence: CDR1 SQVTM, CDR2 ANQGSEA. This CDR3 has 13 residues. The V end was cut by 3 bases, the J end by 2 bases, with 11 bases between. CDR3 amino acids: CSVENSDTYEQYF. Here the CDR3 DNA reads TGCAGCGTTGAGAACAGCGATACCTACGAGCAGTACTTC.

This clone rates as medium-sized (0.01 to 0.1%). V is TRBV2 and J is TRBJ1-2; TRBD1 is a possible D gene (5 bases). V lost 4 bases and J lost 3, with 9 bases in between. Germline CDR1 is SNHLY and CDR2 is FYNNEI. The length of the CDR3 is 13 residues. CDR3 amino acids: CASSVGAYYGYTF. The CDR3 region has the DNA TGTGCCAGCAGTGTTGGGGCCTACTATGGCTACACCTTC. Full variable domain (outside the CDR3, taken from reference TRBV2 and TRBJ1-2): EPEVTQTPSHQVTQMGQEVILRCVPISNHLYFYWYRQILGQKVEFLVSFYNNEISEKSEIFDDQFSVERPDGSNFTLKIRSTKLEDSAMYFCASSVGAYYGYTFGSGTRLTVV.

The chain employs TRBV7-3 and TRBJ2-3; TRBD2 matches 13 bases. The CDR3 runs to 16 residues. Trimming took 5 bases from V and 3 from J; bases not matched to a gene: 5. Germline-derived CDR1 and CDR2 are SGHTA and FQGTGA. The CDR3 nucleotides read TGTGCCAGCAGCCCCGGACTAGCGGGAGCGACAGATACGCAGTATTTT. Translating gives CASSPGLAGATDTQYF.

By its share, this clone is medium-sized. The J gene is TRBJ1-4, the V gene TRBV28, with D uncertain. Trimming cost V 10 bases and J 4 bases, with 19 bases left between them. Germline V lookup: CDR1 MDHEN, CDR2 SYDVKM. The CDR3 covers 15 residues. The chain's CDR3 is CATAPGRDFNEKLFF. The CDR3 region has the DNA TGTGCCACTGCCCCGGGAAGAGACTTTAATGAAAAACTGTTTTTT.